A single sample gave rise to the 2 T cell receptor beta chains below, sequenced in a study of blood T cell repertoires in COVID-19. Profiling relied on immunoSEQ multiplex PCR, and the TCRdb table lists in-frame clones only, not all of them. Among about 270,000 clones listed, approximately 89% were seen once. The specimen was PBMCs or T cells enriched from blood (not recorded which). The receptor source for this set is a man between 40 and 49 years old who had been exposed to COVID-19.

This CDR3 is CASSQVGLADRSGANVLTF. CDR3 bases: TGCGCCAGCAGCCAAGTTGGACTAGCGGACCGTTCTGGGGCCAACGTCCTGACTTTC. The J gene is TRBJ2-6, the V gene TRBV4-1, with 10 bases that match TRBD2. The CDR3 extends over 19 amino acids. Germline V gene data show CDR1 as MGHRA and CDR2 as YSYEKL. J was trimmed by 1 base and V by 1 base; bases with no gene match: 7.

The CDR3: CAWSAWQAYEQYF. The CDR3 DNA follows: TGTGCCTGGAGTGCTTGGCAGGCTTACGAGCAGTACTTC. The V gene is TRBV30, the J gene TRBJ2-7; no reliable D call. CDR3 length equals 13 residues. Germline V gene data show CDR1 as GTSNPN and CDR2 as SVGIG (reference sequence). V was clipped by 1 base and J by 4 bases, with 11 bases between them. The entire variable domain, with the rest obtained from reference TRBV30 and TRBJ2-7, is as follows: SQTIHQWPATLVQPVGSPLSLECTVEGTSNPNLYWYRQAAGRGLQLLFYSVGIGQISSEVPQNLSASRPQDRQFILSSKKLLLSDSGFYLCAWSAWQAYEQYFGPGTRLTVT.